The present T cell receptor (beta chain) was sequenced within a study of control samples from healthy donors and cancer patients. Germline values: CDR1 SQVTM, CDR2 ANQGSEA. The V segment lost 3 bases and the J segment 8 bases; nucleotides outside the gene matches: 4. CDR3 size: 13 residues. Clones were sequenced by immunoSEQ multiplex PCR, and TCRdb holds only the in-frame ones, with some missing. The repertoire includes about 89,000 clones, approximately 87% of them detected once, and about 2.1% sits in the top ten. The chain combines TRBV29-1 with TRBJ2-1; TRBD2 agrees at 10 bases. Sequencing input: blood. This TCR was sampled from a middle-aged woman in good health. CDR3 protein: CSVDKRGGDEQFF. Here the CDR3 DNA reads TGCAGCGTTGACAAGCGGGGGGGCGATGAGCAGTTCTTC.